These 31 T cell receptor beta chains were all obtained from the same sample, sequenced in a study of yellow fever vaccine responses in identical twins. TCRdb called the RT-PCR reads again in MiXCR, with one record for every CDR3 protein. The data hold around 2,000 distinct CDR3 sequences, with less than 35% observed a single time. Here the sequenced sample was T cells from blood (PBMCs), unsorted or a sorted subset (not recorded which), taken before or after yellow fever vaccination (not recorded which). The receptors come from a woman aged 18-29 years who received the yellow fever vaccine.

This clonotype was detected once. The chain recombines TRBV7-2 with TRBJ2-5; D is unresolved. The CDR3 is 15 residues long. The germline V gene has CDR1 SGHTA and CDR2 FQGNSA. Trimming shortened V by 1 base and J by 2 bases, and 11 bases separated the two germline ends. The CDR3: CASSLGLPSQETQYF. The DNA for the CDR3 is TGTGCCAGCAGCTTAGGGCTACCAAGTCAAGAGACCCAGTACTTC.

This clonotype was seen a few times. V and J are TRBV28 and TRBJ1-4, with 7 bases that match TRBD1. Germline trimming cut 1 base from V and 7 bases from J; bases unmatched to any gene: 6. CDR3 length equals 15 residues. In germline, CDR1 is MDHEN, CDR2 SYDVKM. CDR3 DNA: TGTGCCAGCAGTTTATCGGCCTCAGGGGGTGAAAAACTGTTTTTT. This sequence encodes CASSLSASGGEKLFF.

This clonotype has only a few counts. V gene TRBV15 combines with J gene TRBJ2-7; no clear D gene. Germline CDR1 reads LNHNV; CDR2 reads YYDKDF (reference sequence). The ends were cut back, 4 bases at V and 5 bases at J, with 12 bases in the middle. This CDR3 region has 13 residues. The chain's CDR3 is CATSTEAHDEQYF. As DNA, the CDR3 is TGTGCCACCAGCACAGAGGCACACGACGAGCAGTACTTC.

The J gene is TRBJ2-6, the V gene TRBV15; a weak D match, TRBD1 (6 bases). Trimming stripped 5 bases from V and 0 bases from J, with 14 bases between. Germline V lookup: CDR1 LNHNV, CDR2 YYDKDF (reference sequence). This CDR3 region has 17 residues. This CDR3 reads CATSGRGANSGANVLTF. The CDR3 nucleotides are TGTGCCACCAGCGGCAGGGGTGCTAACTCTGGGGCCAACGTCCTGACTTTC.

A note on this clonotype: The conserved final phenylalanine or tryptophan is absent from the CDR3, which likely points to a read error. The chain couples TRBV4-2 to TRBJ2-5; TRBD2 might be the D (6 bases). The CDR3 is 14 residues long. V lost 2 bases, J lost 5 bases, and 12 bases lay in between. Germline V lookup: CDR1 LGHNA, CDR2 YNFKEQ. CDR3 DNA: TGTGCCAGCAGCCAAAGGCGGGGTCGGGAGACCCAGTACCTC. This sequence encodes CASSQRRGRETQYL.

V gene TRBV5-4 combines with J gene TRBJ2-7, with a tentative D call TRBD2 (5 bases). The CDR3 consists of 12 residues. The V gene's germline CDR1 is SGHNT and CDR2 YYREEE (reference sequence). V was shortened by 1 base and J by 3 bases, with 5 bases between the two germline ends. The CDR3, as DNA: TGTGCCAGCAGCTTGACTAGCTACGAGCAGTACTTC. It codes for CASSLTSYEQYF.

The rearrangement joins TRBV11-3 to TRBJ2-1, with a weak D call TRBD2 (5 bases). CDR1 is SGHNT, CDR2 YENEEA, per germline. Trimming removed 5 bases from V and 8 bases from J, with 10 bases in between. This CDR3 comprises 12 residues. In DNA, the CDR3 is TGTGCCAGCAGCCAGCGGAGCCATGAGCAGTTCTTC. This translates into CASSQRSHEQFF.

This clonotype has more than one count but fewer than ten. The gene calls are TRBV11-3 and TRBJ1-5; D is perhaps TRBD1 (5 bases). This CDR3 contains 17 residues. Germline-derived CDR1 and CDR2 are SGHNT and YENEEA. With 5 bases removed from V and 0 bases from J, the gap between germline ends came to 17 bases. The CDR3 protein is CASSGLGRGHSNQPQHF. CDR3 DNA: TGTGCCAGCAGCGGATTAGGGCGCGGACATAGCAATCAGCCCCAGCATTTT.

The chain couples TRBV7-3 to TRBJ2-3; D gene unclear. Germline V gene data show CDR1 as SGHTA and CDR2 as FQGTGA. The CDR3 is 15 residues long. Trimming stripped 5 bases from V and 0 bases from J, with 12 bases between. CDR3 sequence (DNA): TGTGCCAGCAGCCCGACGTCATCGAGCACAGATACGCAGTATTTT. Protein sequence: CASSPTSSSTDTQYF.

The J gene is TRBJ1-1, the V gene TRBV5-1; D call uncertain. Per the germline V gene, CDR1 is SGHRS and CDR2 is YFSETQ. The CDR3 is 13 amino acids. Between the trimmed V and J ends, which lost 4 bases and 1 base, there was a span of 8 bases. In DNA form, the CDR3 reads TGCGCCAGCAGCCTTACCCCGAACACTGAAGCTTTCTTT. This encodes CASSLTPNTEAFF.

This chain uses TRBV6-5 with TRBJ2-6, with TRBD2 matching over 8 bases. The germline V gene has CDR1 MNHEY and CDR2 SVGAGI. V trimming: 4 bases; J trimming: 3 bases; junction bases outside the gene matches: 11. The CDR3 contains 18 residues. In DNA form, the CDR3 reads TGTGCCAGCAGTTCCTATTCGGGGGGGTCGGGTGGGGCCAACGTCCTGACTTTC. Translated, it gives CASSSYSGGSGGANVLTF.

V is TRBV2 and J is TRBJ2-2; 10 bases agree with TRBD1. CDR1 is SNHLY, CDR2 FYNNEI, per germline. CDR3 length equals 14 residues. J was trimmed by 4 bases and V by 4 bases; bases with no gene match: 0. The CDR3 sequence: CASSGTGGTGELFF. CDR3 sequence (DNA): TGTGCCAGCAGTGGGACAGGGGGCACCGGGGAGCTGTTTTTT.

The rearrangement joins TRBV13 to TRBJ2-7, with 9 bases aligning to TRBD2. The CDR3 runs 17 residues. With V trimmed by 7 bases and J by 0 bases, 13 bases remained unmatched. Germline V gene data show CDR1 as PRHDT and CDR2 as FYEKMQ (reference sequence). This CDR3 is CASTFGLAGLNSYEQYF. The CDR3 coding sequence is TGTGCCAGCACTTTTGGCCTAGCGGGGTTAAACTCCTACGAGCAGTACTTC.

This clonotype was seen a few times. In DNA, the CDR3 is TGTGCCAGCAGCCCCGGACGGGAGACCCAGTACTTC. Translating it yields CASSPGRETQYF. J is TRBJ2-5 and V is TRBV7-2, with D unresolved. Germline loops: CDR1 SGHTA, CDR2 FQGNSA. CDR3 length: 12 amino acids. Trimming removed 5 bases at V and 5 bases at J, with 9 bases between.

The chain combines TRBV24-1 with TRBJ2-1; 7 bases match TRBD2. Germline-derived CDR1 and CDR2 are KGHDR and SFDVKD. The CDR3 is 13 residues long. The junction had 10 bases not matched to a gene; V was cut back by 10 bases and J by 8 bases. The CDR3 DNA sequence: TGTGCCACTCAAAGGGGAGGGAGCGATGAGCAGTTCTTC. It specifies CATQRGGSDEQFF.

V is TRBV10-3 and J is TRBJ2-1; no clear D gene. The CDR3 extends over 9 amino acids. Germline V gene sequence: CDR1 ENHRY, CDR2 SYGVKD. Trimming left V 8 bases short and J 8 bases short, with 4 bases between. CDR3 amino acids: CAIGDEQFF. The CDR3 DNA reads TGTGCCATCGGAGATGAGCAGTTCTTC.

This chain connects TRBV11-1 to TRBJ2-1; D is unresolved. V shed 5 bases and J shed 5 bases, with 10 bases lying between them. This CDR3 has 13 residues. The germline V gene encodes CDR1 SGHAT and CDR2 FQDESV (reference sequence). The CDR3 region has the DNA TGTGCCAGCAGCCAGACTGGAAACAATGAGCAGTTCTTC. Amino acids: CASSQTGNNEQFF.

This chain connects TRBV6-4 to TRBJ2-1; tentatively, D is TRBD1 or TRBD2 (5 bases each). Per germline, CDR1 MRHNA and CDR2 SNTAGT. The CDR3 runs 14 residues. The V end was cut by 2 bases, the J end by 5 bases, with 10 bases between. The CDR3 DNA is TGTGCCAGCAGTGACGGGGGAGCCCACAATGAGCAGTTCTTC. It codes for CASSDGGAHNEQFF.

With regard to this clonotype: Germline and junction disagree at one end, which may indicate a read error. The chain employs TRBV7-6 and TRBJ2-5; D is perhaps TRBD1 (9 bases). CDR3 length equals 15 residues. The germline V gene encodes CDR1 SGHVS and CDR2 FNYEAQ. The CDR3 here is CASSLAGTGKETQYF. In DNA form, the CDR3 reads TGTGCTAGCAGCTTAGCGGGGACAGGGAAAGAGACCCAGTACTTC.

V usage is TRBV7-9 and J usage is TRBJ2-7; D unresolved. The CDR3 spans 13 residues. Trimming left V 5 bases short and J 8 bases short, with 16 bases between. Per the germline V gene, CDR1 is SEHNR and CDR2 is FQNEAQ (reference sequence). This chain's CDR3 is CASSNRDGNKQYF. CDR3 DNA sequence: TGTGCCAGCAGCAATAGAGACGGCAACAAGCAGTACTTC.

Written as DNA, the CDR3 is TGTGCCAGCAACCTGACCCTGGCCTTCACCGGGGAGCTGTTTTTT. This codes for CASNLTLAFTGELFF. V gene TRBV7-9 combines with J gene TRBJ2-2, with D hard to call. Trimming removed 7 bases from V and 4 bases from J, with 16 bases in between. Germline CDR1 is SEHNR and CDR2 is FQNEAQ (reference sequence). The CDR3 has 15 amino acids.

In nucleotides, the CDR3 is TGTGCCAGCAGCCAAGGCGGGGACAATCAGCCCCAGCATTTT. This sequence encodes CASSQGGDNQPQHF. The chain is built from TRBV4-2 and TRBJ1-5; D gene unclear. V shed 1 base and J shed 3 bases, with 7 bases lying between them. The CDR3 covers 14 residues. Germline loops: CDR1 LGHNA, CDR2 YNFKEQ.

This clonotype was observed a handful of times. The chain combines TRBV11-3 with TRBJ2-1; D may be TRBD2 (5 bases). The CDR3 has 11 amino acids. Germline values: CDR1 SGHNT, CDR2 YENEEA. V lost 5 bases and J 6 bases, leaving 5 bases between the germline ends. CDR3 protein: CASSSGNEQFF. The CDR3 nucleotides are TGTGCCAGCAGCAGCGGCAATGAGCAGTTCTTC.

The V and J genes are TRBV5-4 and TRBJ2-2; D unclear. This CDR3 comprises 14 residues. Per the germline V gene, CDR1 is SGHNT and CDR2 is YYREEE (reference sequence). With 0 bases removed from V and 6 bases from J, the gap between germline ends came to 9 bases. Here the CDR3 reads CASSLGVVAGELFF. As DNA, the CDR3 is TGTGCCAGCAGCTTGGGGGTTGTGGCCGGGGAGCTGTTTTTT.

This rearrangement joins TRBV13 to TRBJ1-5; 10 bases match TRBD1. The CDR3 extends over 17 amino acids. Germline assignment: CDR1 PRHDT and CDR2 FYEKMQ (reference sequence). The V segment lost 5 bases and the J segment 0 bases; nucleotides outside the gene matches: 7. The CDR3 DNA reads TGTGCCAGCAGCCCGACAGGGGGCGGAGGTAGCAATCAGCCCCAGCATTTT. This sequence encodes CASSPTGGGGSNQPQHF.

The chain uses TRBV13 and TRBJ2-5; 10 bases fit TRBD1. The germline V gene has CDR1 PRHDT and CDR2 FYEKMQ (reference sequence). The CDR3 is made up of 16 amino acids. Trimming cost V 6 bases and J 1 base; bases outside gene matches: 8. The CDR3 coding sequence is TGTGCCAGCAGGCTACGTAGGACAGGGGGCCAAGAGACCCAGTACTTC. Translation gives CASRLRRTGGQETQYF. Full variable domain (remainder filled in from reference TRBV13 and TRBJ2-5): AAGVIQSPRHLIKEKRETATLKCYPIPRHDTVYWYQQGPGQDPQFLISFYEKMQSDKGSIPDRFSAQQFSDYHSELNMSSLELGDSALYFCASRLRRTGGQETQYFGPGTRLLVL.

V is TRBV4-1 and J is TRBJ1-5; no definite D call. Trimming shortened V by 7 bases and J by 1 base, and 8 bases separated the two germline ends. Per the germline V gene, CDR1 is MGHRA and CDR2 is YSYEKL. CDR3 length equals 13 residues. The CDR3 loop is CASTDTSNQPQHF. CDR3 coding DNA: TGCGCCAGCACCGACACAAGCAATCAGCCCCAGCATTTT.

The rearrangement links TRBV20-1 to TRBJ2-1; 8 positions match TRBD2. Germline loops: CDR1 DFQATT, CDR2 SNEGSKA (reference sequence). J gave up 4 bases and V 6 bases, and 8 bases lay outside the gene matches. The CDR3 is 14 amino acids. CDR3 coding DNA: TGCAGTGCAAGCGCGGGACTAGAATACAATGAGCAGTTCTTC. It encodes CSASAGLEYNEQFF.

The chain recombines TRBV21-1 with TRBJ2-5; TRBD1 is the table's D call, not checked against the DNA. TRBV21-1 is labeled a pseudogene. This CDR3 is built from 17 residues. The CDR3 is CASPEGNPLKLMETQYF. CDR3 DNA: TGTGCCAGCCCCGAGGGGAACCCACTAAAATTGATGGAGACCCAGTACTTC.

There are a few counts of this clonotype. DNA for the CDR3: TGCGCCAGCAGCTTGCGCCCGCAACAGGGAGTTTACGAGCAGTACTTC. Its translation is CASSLRPQQGVYEQYF. The chain is built from TRBV5-1 and TRBJ2-7; a weak D match, TRBD1 (6 bases). This CDR3 is built from 16 residues. Germline V CDR1 and CDR2: SGHRS, YFSETQ. Trimming pared 1 base from V and 4 bases from J, leaving 18 bases between.

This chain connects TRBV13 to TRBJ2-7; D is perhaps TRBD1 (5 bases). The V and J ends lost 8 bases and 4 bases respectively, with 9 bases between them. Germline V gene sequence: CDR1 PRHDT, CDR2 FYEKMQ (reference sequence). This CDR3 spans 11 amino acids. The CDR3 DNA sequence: TGTGCCAGCCGACAGATATACGAGCAGTACTTC. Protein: CASRQIYEQYF.